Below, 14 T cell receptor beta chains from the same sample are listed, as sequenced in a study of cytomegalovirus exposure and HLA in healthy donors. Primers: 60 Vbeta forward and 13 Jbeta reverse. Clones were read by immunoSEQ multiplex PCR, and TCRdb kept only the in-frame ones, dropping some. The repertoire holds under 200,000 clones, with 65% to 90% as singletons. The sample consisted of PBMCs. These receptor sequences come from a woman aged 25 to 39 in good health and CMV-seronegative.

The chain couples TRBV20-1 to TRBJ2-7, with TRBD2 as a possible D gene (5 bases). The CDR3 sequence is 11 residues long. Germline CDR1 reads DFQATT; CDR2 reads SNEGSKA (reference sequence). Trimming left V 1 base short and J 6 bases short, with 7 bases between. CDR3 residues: CSARGGAEQYF. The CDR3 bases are TGCAGTGCTAGAGGGGGAGCCGAGCAGTACTTC.

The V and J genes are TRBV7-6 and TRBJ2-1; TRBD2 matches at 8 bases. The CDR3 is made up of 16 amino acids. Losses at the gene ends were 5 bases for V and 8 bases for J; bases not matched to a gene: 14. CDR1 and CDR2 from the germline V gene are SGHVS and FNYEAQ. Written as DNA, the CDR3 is TGTGCCAGCAGCCCCCGACTAGCGCCAACTGGGCATGAGCAGTTCTTC. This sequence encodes CASSPRLAPTGHEQFF. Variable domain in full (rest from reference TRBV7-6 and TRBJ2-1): GAGVSQSPRYKVTKRGQDVALRCDPISGHVSLYWYRQALGQGPEFLTYFNYEAQQDKSGLPNDRFSAERPEGSISTLTIQRTEQRDSAMYRCASSPRLAPTGHEQFFGPGTRLTVL.

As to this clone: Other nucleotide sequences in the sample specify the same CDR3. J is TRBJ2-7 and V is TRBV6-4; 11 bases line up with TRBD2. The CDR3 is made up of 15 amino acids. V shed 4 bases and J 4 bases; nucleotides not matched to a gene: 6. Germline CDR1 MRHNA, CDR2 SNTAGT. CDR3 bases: TGTGCCAGCAGTGCCTTAGCGGGAGGGCCTTACGAGCAGTACTTC. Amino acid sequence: CASSALAGGPYEQYF.

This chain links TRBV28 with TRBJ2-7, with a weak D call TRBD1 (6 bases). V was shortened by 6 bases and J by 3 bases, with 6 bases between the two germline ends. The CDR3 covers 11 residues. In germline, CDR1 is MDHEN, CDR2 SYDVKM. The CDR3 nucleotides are TGTGCCAGCAGCAGGGGCTACGAGCAGTACTTC. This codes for CASSRGYEQYF.

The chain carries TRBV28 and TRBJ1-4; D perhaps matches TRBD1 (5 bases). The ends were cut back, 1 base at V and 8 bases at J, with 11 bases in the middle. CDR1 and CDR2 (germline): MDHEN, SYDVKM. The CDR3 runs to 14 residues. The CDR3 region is CASSLFGAGEKLFF. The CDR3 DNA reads TGTGCCAGCAGTTTATTTGGGGCAGGGGAAAAACTGTTTTTT.

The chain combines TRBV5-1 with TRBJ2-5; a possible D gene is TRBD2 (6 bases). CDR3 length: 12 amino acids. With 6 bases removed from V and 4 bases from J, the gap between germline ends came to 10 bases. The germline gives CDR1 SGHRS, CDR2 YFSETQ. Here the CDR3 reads CASNEEGETQYF. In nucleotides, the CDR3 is TGCGCCAGCAATGAGGAGGGAGAGACCCAGTACTTC.

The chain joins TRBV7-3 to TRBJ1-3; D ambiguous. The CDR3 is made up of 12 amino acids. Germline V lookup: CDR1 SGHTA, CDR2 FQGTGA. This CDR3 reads CVRGYSGNTIYF. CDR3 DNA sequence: TGTGTACGAGGTTACTCTGGAAACACCATATATTTT.

Written as DNA, the CDR3 is TGTGCCAGTAGTCCCGGCGTTAGCGGGAACTACAATGAGCAGTTCTTC. Its translation is CASSPGVSGNYNEQFF. This chain uses TRBV19 with TRBJ2-1, with 8 bases matching TRBD2. Trimming cost V 5 bases and J 3 bases; bases outside gene matches: 9. Germline CDR1 is LNHDA and CDR2 is SQIVND (reference sequence). The CDR3 has 16 amino acids.

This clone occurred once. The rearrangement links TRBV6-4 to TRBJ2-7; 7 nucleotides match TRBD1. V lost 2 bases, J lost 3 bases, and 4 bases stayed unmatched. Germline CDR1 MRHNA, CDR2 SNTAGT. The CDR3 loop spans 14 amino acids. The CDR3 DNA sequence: TGTGCCAGCAGTGACACGGACAGGAACTACGAGCAGTACTTC. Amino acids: CASSDTDRNYEQYF.

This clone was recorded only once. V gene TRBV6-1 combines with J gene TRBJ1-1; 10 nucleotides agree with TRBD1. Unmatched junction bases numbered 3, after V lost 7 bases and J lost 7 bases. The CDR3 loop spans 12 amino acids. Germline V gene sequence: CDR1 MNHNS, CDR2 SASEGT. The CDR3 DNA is TGTGCCAGCACCGGGACAGGGGTTGAAGCTTTCTTT. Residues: CASTGTGVEAFF.

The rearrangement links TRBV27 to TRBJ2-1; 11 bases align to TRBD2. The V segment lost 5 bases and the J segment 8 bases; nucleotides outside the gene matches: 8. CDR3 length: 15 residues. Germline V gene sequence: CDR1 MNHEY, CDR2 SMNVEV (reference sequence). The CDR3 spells CASSVLAGGPDEQFF. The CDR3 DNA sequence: TGTGCCAGCAGTGTTTTAGCGGGGGGGCCGGATGAGCAGTTCTTC.

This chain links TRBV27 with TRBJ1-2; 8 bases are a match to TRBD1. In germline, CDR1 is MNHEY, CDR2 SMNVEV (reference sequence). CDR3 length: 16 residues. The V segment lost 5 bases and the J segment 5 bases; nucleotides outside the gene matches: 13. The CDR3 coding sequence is TGTGCCAGCAGTCCTAGCGCGGACAGGGTCACATATGGCTACACCTTC. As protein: CASSPSADRVTYGYTF.

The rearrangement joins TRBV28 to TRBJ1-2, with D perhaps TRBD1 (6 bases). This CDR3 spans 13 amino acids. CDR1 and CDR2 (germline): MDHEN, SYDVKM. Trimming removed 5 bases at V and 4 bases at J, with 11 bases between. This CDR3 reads CASSPGTPYGYTF. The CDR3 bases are TGTGCCAGCAGTCCCGGGACACCCTATGGCTACACCTTC.

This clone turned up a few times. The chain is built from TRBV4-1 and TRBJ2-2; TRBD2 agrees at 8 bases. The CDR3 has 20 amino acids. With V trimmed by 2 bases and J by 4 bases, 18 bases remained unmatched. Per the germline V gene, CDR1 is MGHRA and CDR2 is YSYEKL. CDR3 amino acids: CASSQRAPGAGVVGTGELFF. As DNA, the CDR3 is TGCGCCAGCAGCCAAAGGGCCCCCGGAGCGGGAGTCGTGGGCACCGGGGAGCTGTTTTTT.